Shown below are 14 T cell receptor beta chains from a single sample sequenced in a study of T cell responses to AZD1222 COVID-19 vaccine. Produced via immunoSEQ multiplex PCR; TCRdb's table is partial and in-frame only. The table lists 75,000 to 90,000 clones, around 85% of them singletons. Here the sequenced sample was peripheral blood, taken 28 days after the second AZD1222 dose. The receptors stem from an adult who received the AZD1222 COVID-19 vaccine.

V is TRBV3-1 (or the pseudogene TRBV3-2) and J is TRBJ2-1; possible D gene TRBD1, 6 bases. In germline, CDR1 is LGHDT, CDR2 YNNKEL (reference sequence). The CDR3 extends over 19 amino acids. Trimming pared 0 bases from V and 0 bases from J, leaving 18 bases between. This chain's CDR3 is CASSQDWYRGHSSYNEQFF. The CDR3 DNA reads as TGTGCCAGCAGCCAAGATTGGTATCGGGGACATAGCTCCTACAATGAGCAGTTCTTC.

The chain uses TRBV28 and TRBJ1-1, with 9 positions matching TRBD1. J was trimmed by 3 bases and V by 5 bases; bases with no gene match: 7. This CDR3 has 15 residues. Germline V CDR1 and CDR2: MDHEN, SYDVKM. In DNA form, the CDR3 reads TGTGCCAGCAGTCCCACAGGGGGCGGGGACACTGAAGCTTTCTTT. Amino acid sequence: CASSPTGGGDTEAFF.

This clone was detected only once. The rearrangement joins TRBV7-8 to TRBJ1-2; weak D call: TRBD1 (5 bases). Trimming left V 1 base short and J 4 bases short, with 7 bases between. This CDR3 contains 13 residues. The germline gives CDR1 SGHVS, CDR2 FQNEAQ. The chain's CDR3 is CASSLGGSYGYTF. The CDR3, as DNA: TGTGCCAGCAGCTTAGGGGGCAGCTATGGCTACACCTTC.

The rearrangement links TRBV3-1 (or the pseudogene TRBV3-2) to TRBJ2-5, with D maybe TRBD1 (5 bases). V was pared by 5 bases and J by 7 bases, with 20 bases between. Looked up from germline, CDR1 is LGHDT and CDR2 is YNNKEL (reference sequence). The CDR3 covers 15 residues. The CDR3 loop reads CASSSDSTGYWTQYF. The CDR3 bases are TGTGCCAGCAGCTCCGACAGCACCGGGTATTGGACCCAGTACTTC.

The chain employs TRBV3-1 (or the pseudogene TRBV3-2) and TRBJ1-2; possible D gene TRBD1, 5 bases. The CDR3 has 15 residues. Per the germline V gene, CDR1 is LGHDT and CDR2 is YNNKEL (reference sequence). The V and J ends lost 0 bases and 3 bases respectively, with 11 bases between them. The CDR3 coding sequence is TGTGCCAGCAGCCAAGAGTCAGGGCTAGACTATGGCTACACCTTC. Its translation is CASSQESGLDYGYTF.

The table lists this clone with a count of one. This sequence joins TRBV7-2 and TRBJ2-7; D is possibly TRBD2 (5 bases). This CDR3 is built from 15 residues. The germline V gene encodes CDR1 SGHTA and CDR2 FQGNSA. V lost 0 bases, J lost 0 bases, and 9 bases lay in between. The CDR3 loop reads CASSLAGRASYEQYF. The CDR3 coding sequence is TGTGCCAGCAGCTTAGCAGGGCGGGCCTCCTACGAGCAGTACTTC. The variable domain in full, with the rest retrieved from reference TRBV7-2 and TRBJ2-7, is GAGVSQSPSNKVTEKGKDVELRCDPISGHTALYWYRQSLGQGLEFLIYFQGNSAPDKSGLPSDRFSAERTGGSVSTLTIQRTQQEDSAVYLCASSLAGRASYEQYFGPGTRLTVT.

This rearrangement joins TRBV6-2 or TRBV6-3 to TRBJ1-6; possible D gene TRBD1, 6 bases. The CDR3 totals 16 residues. V was clipped by 4 bases and J by 7 bases, with 17 bases between them. Looked up from germline, CDR1 is MNHEY and CDR2 is SVGEGT. In nucleotides, the CDR3 is TGTGCCAGCAGTTTTCCAGGGGAACCCTTGAATTCACCCCTCCACTTT. Translated, it gives CASSFPGEPLNSPLHF.

The chain carries TRBV19 and TRBJ1-2; D is possibly TRBD1 (6 bases). Germline assignment: CDR1 LNHDA and CDR2 SQIVND (reference sequence). The CDR3 contains 13 residues. Trimming shortened V by 7 bases and J by 12 bases, and 21 bases separated the two germline ends. CDR3 sequence (DNA): TGTGCCAGTACTCCACCGGGACACAGTAGCCACACCTTC. It encodes CASTPPGHSSHTF. The entire variable domain, with the rest obtained from reference TRBV19 and TRBJ1-2, is as follows: DGGITQSPKYLFRKEGQNVTLSCEQNLNHDAMYWYRQDPGQGLRLIYYSQIVNDFQKGDIAEGYSVSREKKESFPLTVTSAQKNPTAFYLCASTPPGHSSHTFGSGTRLTVV.

The chain joins TRBV2 to TRBJ1-3, with a weak D call TRBD1 (5 bases). The germline V gene has CDR1 SNHLY and CDR2 FYNNEI. This CDR3 is 15 amino acids long. The V gene lost 7 bases and the J gene lost 2 bases, with 15 bases spanning the gap. The CDR3 DNA follows: TGTGCCAGCATGATGAGGGACTTGCCTGGAAACACCATATATTTT. This sequence encodes CASMMRDLPGNTIYF.

Only one count was recorded for this clone. The chain uses TRBV24-1 and TRBJ1-2; perhaps TRBD1 as D (5 bases). Deletions cut 4 bases from V and 2 bases from J, with 10 bases between. In germline, CDR1 is KGHDR, CDR2 SFDVKD. The CDR3 length is 14 residues. The CDR3 sequence is CATSDQGVNYGYTF. DNA for the CDR3: TGTGCCACCAGTGACCAGGGAGTCAACTATGGCTACACCTTC.

This clone has more than one count but fewer than ten. The J gene is TRBJ1-4, the V gene TRBV18; 9 bases are a match to TRBD1. V trimming: 5 bases; J trimming: 5 bases; junction bases outside the gene matches: 12. The CDR3 has 17 amino acids. Germline loops: CDR1 KGHSH, CDR2 LQKENI. This chain's CDR3 is CASSAGQGRGRNEKLFF. CDR3 nucleotide sequence: TGTGCCAGCTCAGCGGGACAGGGCAGGGGAAGGAATGAAAAACTGTTTTTT.

The rearrangement uses TRBV6-4 and TRBJ2-5, with TRBD1 matching 10 bases. V shed 10 bases and J 5 bases; nucleotides not matched to a gene: 10. There are 14 residues in the CDR3. In germline, CDR1 is MRHNA, CDR2 SNTAGT. The CDR3 sequence is CATGGTGVFETQYF. The CDR3 nucleotides read TGTGCCACCGGGGGGACAGGGGTTTTCGAGACCCAGTACTTC.

The chain combines TRBV28 with TRBJ1-6; TRBD1 aligns across 9 bases. Trimming took 6 bases from V and 9 from J; bases not matched to a gene: 6. In germline, CDR1 is MDHEN, CDR2 SYDVKM. The CDR3 runs 14 residues. CDR3 bases: TGTGCCAGCAGGACCGGGACAGGGCCTTCACCCCTCCACTTT. Translating gives CASRTGTGPSPLHF.

This clone was seen just once. This chain connects TRBV4-1 to TRBJ1-4; D is uncertain. CDR3 length: 14 amino acids. Germline CDR1 reads MGHRA; CDR2 reads YSYEKL. The V end was cut by 0 bases, the J end by 5 bases, with 7 bases between. CDR3 sequence (DNA): TGCGCCAGCAGCCAAGATTCGAGGAATGAAAAACTGTTTTTT. Protein product: CASSQDSRNEKLFF.